A selection of T cell receptor beta chains follows, all from one sample in a study of cytomegalovirus exposure and HLA in healthy donors. Here immunoSEQ multiplex PCR was the method, and the copy in TCRdb shows in-frame clones only, minus some. The table has roughly 170,000 clones, 84% seen once; the top ten hold around 5%. The sample was PBMCs. These receptor sequences come from a girl aged 5-17 years in good health and CMV-seropositive. Both conserved end residues are part of each CDR3. D genes are given only for firm matches. Clone size is stated in some rows and not others, as once, few, many or a class when expanded.

CDR3 protein: CASSINTAGGVNSGYTF; CDR3 DNA: TGTGCCAGTAGTATTAATACGGCAGGGGGCGTAAATAGTGGCTACACCTTC; D gene: TRBD1; clone size: -; J gene: TRBJ1-2; V gene: TRBV19
CDR3 protein: CASSHWTTGETEAFF; CDR3 DNA: TGTGCCAGCAGCCATTGGACAACTGGTGAGACTGAAGCTTTCTTT; D gene: -; clone size: -; J gene: TRBJ1-1; V gene: TRBV6-5
CDR3 protein: CASSYRDDYEQYF; CDR3 DNA: TGTGCCAGTAGTTACAGGGATGACTACGAGCAGTACTTC; D gene: -; clone size: -; J gene: TRBJ2-7; V gene: TRBV19
CDR3 protein: CASSRGRNTEAFF; CDR3 DNA: TGTGCCAGCAGCCGAGGGAGGAACACTGAAGCTTTCTTT; D gene: -; clone size: once; J gene: TRBJ1-1; V gene: TRBV7-3
CDR3 protein: CASSLSTGENTEAFF; CDR3 DNA: TGTGCCAGCAGCTTGTCGACAGGGGAGAACACTGAAGCTTTCTTT; D gene: TRBD1; clone size: -; J gene: TRBJ1-1; V gene: TRBV7-9
CDR3 protein: CASSPGGSHTEAFF; CDR3 DNA: TGTGCCAGCAGCCCTGGGGGGAGTCACACTGAAGCTTTCTTT; D gene: -; clone size: -; J gene: TRBJ1-1; V gene: TRBV4-2
CDR3 protein: CASSPPGVTGGSEQYF; CDR3 DNA: TGTGCCAGCAGCCCTCCGGGCGTGACAGGGGGCTCCGAGCAGTACTTC; D gene: TRBD1; clone size: -; J gene: TRBJ2-7; V gene: TRBV9
CDR3 protein: CAWSVPRVGYWALHF; CDR3 DNA: TGTGCCTGGAGTGTGCCCAGGGTTGGGTATTGGGCCCTCCACTTT; D gene: -; clone size: -; J gene: TRBJ1-6; V gene: TRBV30
CDR3 protein: CASSNPLRPSSKQGAGEQYF; CDR3 DNA: TGTGCCAGCAGCAACCCCCTTCGTCCCTCCAGCAAACAGGGGGCAGGCGAGCAGTACTTC; D gene: -; clone size: -; J gene: TRBJ2-7; V gene: TRBV21-1
CDR3 protein: CASSFSGAYEQYF; CDR3 DNA: TGTGCCAGCAGTTTTTCCGGAGCCTACGAGCAGTACTTC; D gene: -; clone size: -; J gene: TRBJ2-7; V gene: TRBV27
CDR3 protein: CASSIGQGVTPTNEKLFF; CDR3 DNA: TGTGCCAGTAGTATCGGACAGGGGGTCACCCCAACTAATGAAAAACTGTTTTTT; D gene: TRBD1; clone size: -; J gene: TRBJ1-4; V gene: TRBV19
CDR3 protein: CASSVSGAANTGELFF; CDR3 DNA: TGTGCCAGCAGCGTTAGCGGGGCCGCCAACACCGGGGAGCTGTTTTTT; D gene: TRBD2; clone size: -; J gene: TRBJ2-2; V gene: TRBV9
CDR3 protein: CASSFRTDSTNEKLFF; CDR3 DNA: TGTGCCAGCAGCTTCCGGACAGACTCAACTAATGAAAAACTGTTTTTT; D gene: -; clone size: -; J gene: TRBJ1-4; V gene: TRBV9
CDR3 protein: CASIPEELTMVGYTF; CDR3 DNA: TGTGCCAGCATCCCAGAAGAACTGACTATGGTTGGCTACACCTTC; D gene: -; clone size: -; J gene: TRBJ1-2; V gene: TRBV6-1
CDR3 protein: CASRVDRGHGELFF; CDR3 DNA: TGTGCCAGCAGAGTGGACAGGGGGCACGGGGAGCTGTTTTTT; D gene: TRBD1; clone size: -; J gene: TRBJ2-2; V gene: TRBV2
CDR3 protein: CASSPLGETNEKLFF; CDR3 DNA: TGTGCCAGCAGCCCGCTAGGGGAAACTAATGAAAAACTGTTTTTT; D gene: -; clone size: -; J gene: TRBJ1-4; V gene: TRBV27
CDR3 protein: CASLGGQEGPGYGYTF; CDR3 DNA: TGTGCCAGCCTAGGGGGACAGGAGGGGCCGGGCTATGGCTACACCTTC; D gene: TRBD1; clone size: -; J gene: TRBJ1-2; V gene: TRBV2
CDR3 protein: CASRRVAGGPGGELFF; CDR3 DNA: TGCGCCAGCAGGCGCGTAGCGGGGGGGCCCGGCGGGGAGCTGTTTTTT; D gene: TRBD2; clone size: -; J gene: TRBJ2-2; V gene: TRBV5-1
CDR3 protein: CASSLHRESGANVLTF; CDR3 DNA: TGTGCCAGCAGCCTACACAGGGAGTCTGGGGCCAACGTCCTGACTTTC; D gene: -; clone size: -; J gene: TRBJ2-6; V gene: TRBV9
CDR3 protein: CASSLGSGLPNEKLFF; CDR3 DNA: TGTGCCAGCAGCTTAGGCAGCGGTCTACCTAATGAAAAACTGTTTTTT; D gene: -; clone size: -; J gene: TRBJ1-4; V gene: TRBV7-9
CDR3 protein: CASSADRGNTEAFF; CDR3 DNA: TGTGCCAGCAGCGCGGACAGAGGGAACACTGAAGCTTTCTTT; D gene: -; clone size: once; J gene: TRBJ1-1; V gene: TRBV5-5
CDR3 protein: CAWSVWGQGNQPQHF; CDR3 DNA: TGTGCCTGGAGTGTATGGGGACAGGGGAATCAGCCCCAGCATTTT; D gene: TRBD1; clone size: -; J gene: TRBJ1-5; V gene: TRBV30
CDR3 protein: CASSPTGEGYGYTF; CDR3 DNA: TGTGCCAGCAGTCCGACAGGGGAAGGCTATGGCTACACCTTC; D gene: TRBD1; clone size: -; J gene: TRBJ1-2; V gene: TRBV9
CDR3 protein: CAWSVGDYVYNEQFF; CDR3 DNA: TGTGCCTGGAGTGTAGGGGACTACGTCTACAATGAGCAGTTCTTC; D gene: TRBD2; clone size: -; J gene: TRBJ2-1; V gene: TRBV30
CDR3 protein: CASSEGGSGANVLTF; CDR3 DNA: TGTGCCAGCAGTGAGGGGGGCTCTGGGGCCAACGTCCTGACTTTC; D gene: -; clone size: -; J gene: TRBJ2-6; V gene: TRBV6-1
CDR3 protein: CASSKAGTGGSVGDNEQFF; CDR3 DNA: TGTGCCAGCAGCAAAGCGGGGACAGGGGGATCCGTCGGGGACAATGAGCAGTTCTTC; D gene: -; clone size: -; J gene: TRBJ2-1; V gene: TRBV21-1
CDR3 protein: CASSLYRSRGTEAFF; CDR3 DNA: TGTGCCAGCAGTTTATACAGGAGCAGGGGGACTGAAGCTTTCTTT; D gene: TRBD1; clone size: -; J gene: TRBJ1-1; V gene: TRBV7-2
CDR3 protein: CASSYTAREENYGYTF; CDR3 DNA: TGTGCCAGCAGTTATACGGCCAGGGAGGAAAACTATGGCTACACCTTC; D gene: -; clone size: -; J gene: TRBJ1-2; V gene: TRBV6-5
CDR3 protein: CASSRGSYNEKLFF; CDR3 DNA: TGTGCCAGCAGCCGAGGGTCTTATAATGAAAAACTGTTTTTT; D gene: -; clone size: few; J gene: TRBJ1-4; V gene: TRBV7-8
CDR3 protein: CASSGLAGGQETQYF; CDR3 DNA: TGTGCCAGCAGTGGACTAGCGGGGGGGCAAGAGACCCAGTACTTC; D gene: TRBD2; clone size: few; J gene: TRBJ2-5; V gene: TRBV6-1
CDR3 protein: CASSYRDRVINEQFF; CDR3 DNA: TGTGCCAGCAGCTACCGGGACAGGGTCATCAATGAGCAGTTCTTC; D gene: TRBD1; clone size: -; J gene: TRBJ2-1; V gene: TRBV5-5
CDR3 protein: CAWSGGQGAYEQYF; CDR3 DNA: TGTGCCTGGAGTGGGGGACAGGGGGCCTACGAGCAGTACTTC; D gene: TRBD1; clone size: -; J gene: TRBJ2-7; V gene: TRBV30
CDR3 protein: CASSPLTLLGTENTEAFF; CDR3 DNA: TGTGCCAGCTCACCGCTTACCCTCCTCGGGACAGAGAACACTGAAGCTTTCTTT; D gene: TRBD1; clone size: -; J gene: TRBJ1-1; V gene: TRBV18
CDR3 protein: CASKDFGENTEAFF; CDR3 DNA: TGTGCCAGCAAGGATTTCGGGGAGAACACTGAAGCTTTCTTT; D gene: -; clone size: few; J gene: TRBJ1-1; V gene: TRBV7-9
CDR3 protein: CASRTFWAHFMNTEAFF; CDR3 DNA: TGTGCCAGCAGGACCTTTTGGGCCCATTTCATGAACACTGAAGCTTTCTTT; D gene: -; clone size: -; J gene: TRBJ1-1; V gene: TRBV5-6
CDR3 protein: CASSLGGRGGETQYF; CDR3 DNA: TGTGCTAGCAGCCTCGGAGGGCGGGGGGGAGAGACCCAGTACTTC; D gene: TRBD2; clone size: -; J gene: TRBJ2-5; V gene: TRBV7-7
CDR3 protein: CASREGGLLAGYTF; CDR3 DNA: TGTGCCAGCCGGGAAGGGGGTCTTCTGGCTGGCTACACCTTC; D gene: -; clone size: -; J gene: TRBJ1-2; V gene: TRBV7-9
CDR3 protein: CASREGSEINEQFF; CDR3 DNA: TGTGCCAGCCGTGAGGGTAGCGAAATCAATGAGCAGTTCTTC; D gene: -; clone size: -; J gene: TRBJ2-1; V gene: TRBV2
CDR3 protein: CASSLRWSSGNTIYF; CDR3 DNA: TGTGCCAGCAGCTTAAGATGGAGCTCTGGAAACACCATATATTTT; D gene: -; clone size: -; J gene: TRBJ1-3; V gene: TRBV7-2
CDR3 protein: CASSLVGGGRGNEQFF; CDR3 DNA: TGCGCCAGCAGCTTGGTTGGCGGGGGCAGAGGGAATGAGCAGTTCTTC; D gene: -; clone size: -; J gene: TRBJ2-1; V gene: TRBV5-1
CDR3 protein: CASSARTSGSTDTQYF; CDR3 DNA: TGCGCCAGCAGTGCCCGGACTAGCGGAAGCACAGATACGCAGTATTTT; D gene: TRBD2; clone size: -; J gene: TRBJ2-3; V gene: TRBV10-1
CDR3 protein: CASSSAIKNIQYF; CDR3 DNA: TGTGCCAGCAGCTCTGCGATCAAAAACATTCAGTACTTC; D gene: -; clone size: -; J gene: TRBJ2-4; V gene: TRBV11-3
CDR3 protein: CASLRGHNYGYTF; CDR3 DNA: TGTGCCAGTCTCAGGGGGCACAACTATGGCTACACCTTC; D gene: TRBD1; clone size: -; J gene: TRBJ1-2; V gene: TRBV6-5
CDR3 protein: CASSPWGRKVHTEAFF; CDR3 DNA: TGTGCCAGCAGCCCCTGGGGGAGGAAAGTACACACTGAAGCTTTCTTT; D gene: -; clone size: -; J gene: TRBJ1-1; V gene: TRBV5-6
CDR3 protein: CASSLGVNQPQHF; CDR3 DNA: TGTGCCAGCAGCCTCGGGGTAAATCAGCCCCAGCATTTT; D gene: -; clone size: -; J gene: TRBJ1-5; V gene: TRBV7-9
CDR3 protein: CASSLGPLGGNTEAFF; CDR3 DNA: TGTGCCAGCAGCTTGGGGCCCTTGGGAGGGAACACTGAAGCTTTCTTT; D gene: -; clone size: few; J gene: TRBJ1-1; V gene: TRBV5-4
CDR3 protein: CASSAELERYEQYF; CDR3 DNA: TGTGCCAGCAGCGCAGAACTAGAGCGCTACGAGCAGTACTTC; D gene: -; clone size: -; J gene: TRBJ2-7; V gene: TRBV5-8
CDR3 protein: CASSERLGTGVGDEQFF; CDR3 DNA: TGTGCCAGCAGTGAAAGATTGGGGACAGGGGTCGGAGATGAGCAGTTCTTC; D gene: TRBD1; clone size: -; J gene: TRBJ2-1; V gene: TRBV6-1
CDR3 protein: CASSYRGLNTEAFF; CDR3 DNA: TGTGCCAGCAGCTACAGGGGTCTGAACACTGAAGCTTTCTTT; D gene: TRBD1; clone size: -; J gene: TRBJ1-1; V gene: TRBV5-6
CDR3 protein: CASGPPDRGYTEAFF; CDR3 DNA: TGTGCTAGTGGCCCACCCGACAGGGGTTATACTGAAGCTTTCTTT; D gene: TRBD1; clone size: -; J gene: TRBJ1-1; V gene: TRBV12-5